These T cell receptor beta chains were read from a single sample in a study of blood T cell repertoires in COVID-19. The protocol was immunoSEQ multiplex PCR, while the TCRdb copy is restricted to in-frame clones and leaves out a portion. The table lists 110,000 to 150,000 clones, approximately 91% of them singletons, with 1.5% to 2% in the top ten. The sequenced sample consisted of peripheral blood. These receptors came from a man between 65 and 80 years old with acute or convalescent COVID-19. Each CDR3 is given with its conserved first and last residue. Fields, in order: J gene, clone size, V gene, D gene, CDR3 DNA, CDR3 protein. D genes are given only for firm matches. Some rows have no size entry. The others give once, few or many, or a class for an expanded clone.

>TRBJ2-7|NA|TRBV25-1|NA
TGTGCCAGCCCGCTGGTGAGGCACTCCTACGAGCAGTACTTC
CASPLVRHSYEQYF
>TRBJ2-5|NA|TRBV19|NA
TGTGCCAGTAGTATAGTTGGCAGGGGTTGGGAGACCCAGTACTTC
CASSIVGRGWETQYF
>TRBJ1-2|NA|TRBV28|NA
TGTGCCAGCAGTTTAGGTCAGTTCGATAACTATGGCTACACCTTC
CASSLGQFDNYGYTF
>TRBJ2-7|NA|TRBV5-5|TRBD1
TGTGCCAGCGACAGGGGCCCAATGTACGAGCAGTACTTC
CASDRGPMYEQYF
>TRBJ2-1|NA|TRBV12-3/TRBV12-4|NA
TGTGCCTCCTCAAGGACAAACAATGAGCAGTTCTTC
CASSRTNNEQFF
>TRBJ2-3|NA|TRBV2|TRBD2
TGTGCCCCGGGGGGGGAGAGCACAGATACGCAGTATTTT
CAPGGESTDTQYF
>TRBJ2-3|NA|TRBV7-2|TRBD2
TGTGCCAGCCTAGCGGGCGTAAGCACAGATACGCAGTATTTT
CASLAGVSTDTQYF
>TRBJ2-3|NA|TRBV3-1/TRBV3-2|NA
TGTGCCAGCAGCCTTAGGCAGGGTCCAGATACGCAGTATTTT
CASSLRQGPDTQYF
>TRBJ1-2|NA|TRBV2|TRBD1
TGTGCCAGCAGTTTGACAGGGAACGGCTACACCTTC
CASSLTGNGYTF
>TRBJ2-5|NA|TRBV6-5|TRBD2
TGTGCCAGCATATCAGGCGGGAGTCGAGAGACCCAGTACTTC
CASISGGSRETQYF
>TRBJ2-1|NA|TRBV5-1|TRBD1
TGCGCCAGCAGCTCCAGGACAGGAATACAGTTCTTC
CASSSRTGIQFF
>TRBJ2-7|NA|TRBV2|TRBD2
TGTGCCAGCAGTGGGCCCAGCGGGAGGGGCTACGAGCAGTACTTC
CASSGPSGRGYEQYF
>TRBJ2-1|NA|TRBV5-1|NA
TGCGCCAGCAGCTTGGGACAGGATTACAATGAGCAGTTCTTC
CASSLGQDYNEQFF
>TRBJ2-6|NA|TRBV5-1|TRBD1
TGCGCCAGCAGCCTAGGGACAGTCTCTGGGGCCAACGTCCTGACTTTC
CASSLGTVSGANVLTF
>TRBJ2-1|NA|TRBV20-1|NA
TGCAGTGCTAGTAGGGAGTCCAATGAGCAGTTCTTC
CSASRESNEQFF
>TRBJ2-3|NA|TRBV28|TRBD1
TGTGCCAGCAGGGCGGACAGGGGGCAGTATTTT
CASRADRGQYF
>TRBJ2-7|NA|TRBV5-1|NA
TGCGCCAGCAGCTTGTCCTCGGGGAACCCCTACGAGCAGTACTTC
CASSLSSGNPYEQYF
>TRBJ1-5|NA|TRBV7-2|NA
TGTGCCAGCAGCGCCTATTATAGCAATCAGCCCCAGCATTTT
CASSAYYSNQPQHF
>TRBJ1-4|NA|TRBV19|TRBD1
TGTGCCAGTAGTATCCGGGACAGTGAAAAACTGTTTTTT
CASSIRDSEKLFF
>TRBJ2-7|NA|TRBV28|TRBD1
TGTGCCAGCAGTTTACCCGGGACAGGGGCGATAAAGTACTTC
CASSLPGTGAIKYF
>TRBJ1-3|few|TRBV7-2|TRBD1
TGTGCCAGCAGCGATCGGACAGGCGCTGGAAACACCATATATTTT
CASSDRTGAGNTIYF
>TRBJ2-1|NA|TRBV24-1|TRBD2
TGTGCCACCAGTGTTCTCCGGACTAGCGGACTTACACGGAATGAGCAGTTCTTC
CATSVLRTSGLTRNEQFF
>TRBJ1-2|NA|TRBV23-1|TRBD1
TGCGCCAGCCCCGAGCGCCGGGACAGGGGGGCCTATGGCTACACCTTC
CASPERRDRGAYGYTF
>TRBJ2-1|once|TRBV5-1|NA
TGCGCCAGCATCCTCCTCCCCGGGGGGACAAGCTCCTACAATGAGCAGTTCTTC
CASILLPGGTSSYNEQFF
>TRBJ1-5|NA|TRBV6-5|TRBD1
TGTGCCAGCAGTTTGGGACAGGGGCATCAGCCCCAGCATTTT
CASSLGQGHQPQHF
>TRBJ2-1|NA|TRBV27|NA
TGTGCCAGCAGTTTACGGGGGTACAATGAGCAGTTCTTC
CASSLRGYNEQFF
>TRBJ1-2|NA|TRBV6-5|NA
TGTGCCAGCATGGCAGGTCCGAGCGGCTACACCTTC
CASMAGPSGYTF
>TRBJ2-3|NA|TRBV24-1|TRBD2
TGTGCCACCAGTGATGCACTCCCCGCGGGAGTGAGCACAGATACGCAGTATTTT
CATSDALPAGVSTDTQYF
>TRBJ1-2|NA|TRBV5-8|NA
TGTGCCAGCAGCTTGAGCCGGGGGGCATTCTATGAGGGCTACACCTTC
CASSLSRGAFYEGYTF
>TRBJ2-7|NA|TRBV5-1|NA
TGCGCCAGCAGCTTGGCCGGGGGAGTCACCTACGAGCAGTACTTC
CASSLAGGVTYEQYF
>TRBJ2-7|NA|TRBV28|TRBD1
TGTGCCAGCAGTTTCAGACCCCGAACCACCGGGACAGGGGCCACTTCGAGCTCCTACGAGCAGTACTTC
CASSFRPRTTGTGATSSSYEQYF
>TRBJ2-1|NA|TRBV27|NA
TGTGCCAGCAGCTGGGACGGGGGCTCCTACAATGAGCAGTTCTTC
CASSWDGGSYNEQFF
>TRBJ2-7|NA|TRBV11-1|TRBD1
TGTGCCAGCAGCTCATTTAGAACAGGGGACGAGCAGTACTTC
CASSSFRTGDEQYF
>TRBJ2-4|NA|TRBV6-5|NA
TGTGCCAGCAGTTACGAGGCCAAAAACATTCAGTACTTC
CASSYEAKNIQYF
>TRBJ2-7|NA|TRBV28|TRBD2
TGTGCCAGCAGTACGGGGGGGGCAACGGCCTACGAGCAGTACTTC
CASSTGGATAYEQYF
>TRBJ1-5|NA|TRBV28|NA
TGTGCCAGCAGCTTGGTCGGGGGTGGCAATCAGCCCCAGCATTTT
CASSLVGGGNQPQHF
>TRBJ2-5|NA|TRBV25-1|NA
TGTGCCAGCAGTACCGGACAGCTCCAAGAGACCCAGTACTTC
CASSTGQLQETQYF
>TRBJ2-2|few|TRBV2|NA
TGTGCCAGCAGTGACAGGGGTTTCACCGGGGAGCTGTTTTTT
CASSDRGFTGELFF
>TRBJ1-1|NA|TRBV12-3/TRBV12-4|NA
TGTGCCAGCGTGAGAAGGAACACTGAAGCTTTCTTT
CASVRRNTEAFF
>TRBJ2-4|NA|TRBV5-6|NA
TGTGCCAGCAGCTTAATTGGAGAGGTAAACATTCAGTACTTC
CASSLIGEVNIQYF
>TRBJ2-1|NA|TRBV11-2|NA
TGTGCCAGCACGAATGGGGGGGCGTACTCCTACAATGAGCAGTTCTTC
CASTNGGAYSYNEQFF
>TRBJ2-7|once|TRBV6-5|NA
TGTGCCAGCAGAAGAGACAGGAGCTCCTACGAGCAGTACTTC
CASRRDRSSYEQYF